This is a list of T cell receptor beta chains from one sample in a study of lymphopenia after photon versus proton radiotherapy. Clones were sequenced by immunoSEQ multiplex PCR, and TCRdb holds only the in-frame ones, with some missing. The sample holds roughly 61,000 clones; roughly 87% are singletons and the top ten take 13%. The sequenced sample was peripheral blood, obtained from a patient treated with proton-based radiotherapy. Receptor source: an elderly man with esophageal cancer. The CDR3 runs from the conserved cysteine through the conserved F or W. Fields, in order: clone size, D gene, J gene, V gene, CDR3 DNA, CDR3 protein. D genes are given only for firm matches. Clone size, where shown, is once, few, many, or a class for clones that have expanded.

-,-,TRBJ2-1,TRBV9,TGTGCCAGCAGCGTAGCCAGGGCAACCTACAATGAGCAGTTCTTC,CASSVARATYNEQFF
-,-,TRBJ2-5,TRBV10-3,TGTGCCTCGCGAGGGGGGCTGGAGACCCAGTACTTC,CASRGGLETQYF
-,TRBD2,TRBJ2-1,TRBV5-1,TGCGCCAGCAGCTCCCAACTAGCGCGTATGTACAATGAGCAGTTCTTC,CASSSQLARMYNEQFF
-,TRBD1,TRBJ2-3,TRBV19,TGTGCCAGTAGTACCCCCCGGGACAGGGTCATAGATACGCAGTATTTT,CASSTPRDRVIDTQYF
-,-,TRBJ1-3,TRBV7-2,TGTGCCAGCAGCTTATCAGGGTCGGACACCATATATTTT,CASSLSGSDTIYF
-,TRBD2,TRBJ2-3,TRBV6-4,TGTGCCAGCAGCAAACTAGCGGGAGTAGCGGATACGCAGTATTTT,CASSKLAGVADTQYF
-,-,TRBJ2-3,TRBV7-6,TGTGCCAGCAGCTTGAGAACAGATACGCAGTATTTT,CASSLRTDTQYF
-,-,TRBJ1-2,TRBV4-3,TGCGCCAGCAGCCAAGATCGGGGGTCGCCTTTCGATGGCTACACCTTC,CASSQDRGSPFDGYTF
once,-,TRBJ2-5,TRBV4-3,TGCGCCAGCAGCCAAGACTTAGCAGGGGAAGAGACCCAGTACTTC,CASSQDLAGEETQYF
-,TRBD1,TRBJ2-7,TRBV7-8,TGTGCCAGCAGCTTAGACGGGACAGTCCCCTACGAGCAGTACTTC,CASSLDGTVPYEQYF
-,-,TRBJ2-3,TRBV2,TGTGCCAGCATAGGAGGGGGCCCGACAGATACGCAGTATTTT,CASIGGGPTDTQYF
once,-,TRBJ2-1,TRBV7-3,TGTGCCAGCAGCTTACAGGGCTATGAGCAGTTCTTC,CASSLQGYEQFF
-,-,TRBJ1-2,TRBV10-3,TGTGCCATCAGTGAGCATCCAGGCTATGGCTACACCTTC,CAISEHPGYGYTF
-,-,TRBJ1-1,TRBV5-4,TGTGCCAGCAGCCCGTCCTTTGGCACTGAAGCTTTCTTT,CASSPSFGTEAFF
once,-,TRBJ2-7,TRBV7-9,TGTGCCAGCAGCTTAGCGCAATTGATTCAACCCAACGAGCAGTACTTC,CASSLAQLIQPNEQYF
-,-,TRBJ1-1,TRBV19,TGTGCCAGTAGTACGTCGATGAACACTGAAGCTTTCTTT,CASSTSMNTEAFF
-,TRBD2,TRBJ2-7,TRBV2,TGTGCCAGCAGAAGCGGGAGACTTTTATACGAGCAGTACTTC,CASRSGRLLYEQYF